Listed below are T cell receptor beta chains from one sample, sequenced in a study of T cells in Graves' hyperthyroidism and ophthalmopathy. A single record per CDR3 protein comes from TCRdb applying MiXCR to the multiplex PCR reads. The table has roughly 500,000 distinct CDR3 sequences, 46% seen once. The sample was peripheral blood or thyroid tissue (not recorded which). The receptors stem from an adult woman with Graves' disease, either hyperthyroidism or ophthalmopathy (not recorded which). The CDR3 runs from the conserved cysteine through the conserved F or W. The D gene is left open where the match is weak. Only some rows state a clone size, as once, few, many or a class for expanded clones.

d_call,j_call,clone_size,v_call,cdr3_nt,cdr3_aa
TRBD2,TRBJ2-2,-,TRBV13,TGTGCCAGCACCGGGGGGGGCGCGTGGGAGCTGTTTTTT,CASTGGGAWELFF
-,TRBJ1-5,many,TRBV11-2,TGTGCCAGCAGCCCCGAAAATAGCAATCAGCCCCAGCATTTT,CASSPENSNQPQHF
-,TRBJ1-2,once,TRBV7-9,TGTGCCAGCAGCTTAGGTGGGACACCTAATGGCTACACCTTC,CASSLGGTPNGYTF
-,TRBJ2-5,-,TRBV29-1,TGCAGCGTGGCCGGGACTCTCCGAGAGACCCAGTACTTC,CSVAGTLRETQYF
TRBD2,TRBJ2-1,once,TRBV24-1,TGTGCCCTCAGGGTGGGAGGGCCTGGGTGCCCTTTTGAGCAGTTCTTC,CALRVGGPGCPFEQFF
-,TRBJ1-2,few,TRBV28,TGTGCCAGCAGTATTAGGATCTTGGGCCGAGATTCAGAGGTTCTTGGCTACACCTTC,CASSIRILGRDSEVLGYTF
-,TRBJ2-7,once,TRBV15,TGTGCCACCAGCAGTGAGGGCAGGGTGGACTACGAGCAGTACTTC,CATSSEGRVDYEQYF
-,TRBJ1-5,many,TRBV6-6,TGTGCCAGCAGTTACTCTCGGGAACGTCAGCCCCAGCATTTT,CASSYSRERQPQHF
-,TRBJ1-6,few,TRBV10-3,TGTGCCATCAGTGACAGGGGATTTAGTTCACCCCTCCACTTT,CAISDRGFSSPLHF
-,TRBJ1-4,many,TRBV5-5,TGTGCCAGCAGCTCAGAGTGGGGGGGTGAAAAACTGTTTTTT,CASSSEWGGEKLFF
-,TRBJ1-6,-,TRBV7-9,TGTGCCAGCAGCTCAGAGACGGAGAATTCACCCCTCCACTTT,CASSSETENSPLHF
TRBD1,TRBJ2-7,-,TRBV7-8,TGTGCCAGTAGGATCCGGACAGGGGTTGAGCAGTACTTC,CASRIRTGVEQYF
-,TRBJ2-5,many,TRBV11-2,TGTGCCAGCAGCTTAATCGAGCGGCAAGAGACCCAGTACTTC,CASSLIERQETQYF
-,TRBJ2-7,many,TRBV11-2,TGTGCCAGCAGCCTCGGGACGGCATACTACGAGCAGTACTTC,CASSLGTAYYEQYF
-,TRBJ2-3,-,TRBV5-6,TGTGCCAGCAGCTTGTCCGGGGTTGCGGATACGCAGTATTTT,CASSLSGVADTQYF
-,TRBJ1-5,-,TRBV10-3,TGTGCCACCTCATCGGTCCCAGAGGACCAGCCCCAGCATTTT,CATSSVPEDQPQHF
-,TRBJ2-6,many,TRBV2,TGTGCCAGCAGTGAAGCCAGGGTCTCTGGGGCCAACGTCCTGACTTTC,CASSEARVSGANVLTF
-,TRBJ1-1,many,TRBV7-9,TGTGCCAGCAGCTTAGCGTCGGACCCTGAAGCTTTCTTT,CASSLASDPEAFF
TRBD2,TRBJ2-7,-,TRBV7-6,TGTGCCAGCAGCTCAGAGACTAGCGGGAATTTTGGGACCGGGGAGCAGTACTTC,CASSSETSGNFGTGEQYF
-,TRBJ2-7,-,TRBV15,TGTGCCACCAGCAGCTTGGAATCGGGGACCGAGCAGTACTTC,CATSSLESGTEQYF
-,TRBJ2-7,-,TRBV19,TGTGCCAGTAGTATTACGGCGTGGGAGAAGTACGAGCAGTACTTC,CASSITAWEKYEQYF
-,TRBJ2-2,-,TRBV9,TGTGCCAGCAGCGTAGGGGCAAACACCGGGGAGCTGTTTTTT,CASSVGANTGELFF
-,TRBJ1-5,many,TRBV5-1,TGCGCCAGCAGCTTGGGGCCACGAGGGACCCAGCCCCAGCATTTT,CASSLGPRGTQPQHF
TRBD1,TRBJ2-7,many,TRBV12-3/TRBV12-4,TGTGCCAGCAGTCCCCGGACAGGGGGCTTCGGTAGCGAGCAGTACTTC,CASSPRTGGFGSEQYF
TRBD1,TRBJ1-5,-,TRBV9,TGTGCCAGCAGCCCCCGGACAGGGGTCGGGCAGCCCCAGCATTTT,CASSPRTGVGQPQHF
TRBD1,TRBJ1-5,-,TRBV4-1,TGCGCCAGCAGCCAGGGACAGGTAGGAATTTTCAGCAATCAGCCCCAGCATTTT,CASSQGQVGIFSNQPQHF
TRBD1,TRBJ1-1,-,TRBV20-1,TGCAGTGCGCCGACAGGGAAGAACACTGAAGCTTTCTTT,CSAPTGKNTEAFF
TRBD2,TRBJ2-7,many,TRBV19,TGTGCCAGTAGTACCACCCGCGGACTAGCGGGGGGCAGCTCCTACGAGCAGTACTTC,CASSTTRGLAGGSSYEQYF
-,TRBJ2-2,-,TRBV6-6,TGTGCCAGCAGTTCCTCGAGGGGGGGCGGGCTAACGAACACCGGGGAGCTGTTTTTT,CASSSSRGGGLTNTGELFF
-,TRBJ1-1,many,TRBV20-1,TGCAGTGCTAGGTTAGGGGAGGCTTTCTTT,CSARLGEAFF
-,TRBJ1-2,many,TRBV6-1,TGTGCCAGCAGTGAAGGGGCAGGCTATGGCTACACCTTC,CASSEGAGYGYTF
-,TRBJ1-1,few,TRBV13,TGTGCCAGCAGCTCCCGGGGGCAAGAAACTGAAGCTTTCTTT,CASSSRGQETEAFF
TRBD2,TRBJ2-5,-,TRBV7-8,TGTGCCAGCAGCTTAGCTGTAGCGGGAGGGCGGGAGACCCAGTACTTC,CASSLAVAGGRETQYF
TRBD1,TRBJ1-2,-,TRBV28,TGTGCCAGCAGTGTACAGGGGGCTCTCGTCTATGGCTACACCTTC,CASSVQGALVYGYTF
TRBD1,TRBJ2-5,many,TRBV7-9,TGTGCCAGCAGTTCTAACAGGGGTACAGAGACCCAGTACTTC,CASSSNRGTETQYF
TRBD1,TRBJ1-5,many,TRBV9,TGTGCCAGCAGCTTTACAGGGGGCTCCGGCCAGCCCCAGCATTTT,CASSFTGGSGQPQHF
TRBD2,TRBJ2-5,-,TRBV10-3,TGTGCCATCAGTGGGACGGGACTAGCGGGAGTGGTAGAGACCCAGTACTTC,CAISGTGLAGVVETQYF
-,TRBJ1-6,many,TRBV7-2,TGTGCCAGCAGCTTAGTTGGCTGGGAAGGGTCACCCCTCCACTTT,CASSLVGWEGSPLHF
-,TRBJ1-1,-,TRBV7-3,TGTGCCAGCAGCTTAATACCCGGGGCGCGAGCTTTCTTT,CASSLIPGARAFF
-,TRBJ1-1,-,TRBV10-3,TGTGCCATCAGTGAGGAGGGGCGGACTGAAGCTTTCTTT,CAISEEGRTEAFF
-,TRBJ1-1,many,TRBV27,TGTGCCAGCACCTCACTCGGGAACACTGAAGCTTTCTTT,CASTSLGNTEAFF
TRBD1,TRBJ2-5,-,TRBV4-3,TGCGCCAGCAGCTCGACAGGGAGTATCCAAGAGACCCAGTACTTC,CASSSTGSIQETQYF
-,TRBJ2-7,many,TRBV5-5,TGTGCCAGCAGCACCAGGAGAGATTGGTACTTC,CASSTRRDWYF
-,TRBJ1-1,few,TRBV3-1,TGTGCCAGCAGCCAAGACACCGACACTGAAGCTTTCTTT,CASSQDTDTEAFF
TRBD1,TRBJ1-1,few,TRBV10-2,TGCGCCAGCTCCCTCCCTGGACAGGGTGGGACCACTGAAGCTTTCTTT,CASSLPGQGGTTEAFF